This note documents a single TCR beta chain sequence. Its antigen is unidentified. These data originate in a study of siplizumab effects on memory and regulatory T cells. Study conclusions and caveats: Memory cells that were CD4+ and unstimulated gave rise to alloreactive sequences, which siplizumab significantly reduced.

Germline CDR1 is SGHRS and CDR2 is YFSETQ. Germline trimming cut 4 bases from V and 6 bases from J; bases unmatched to any gene: 5. This CDR3 region has 14 residues. Around 10^5 TCR templates per sample were assayed. TCRdb's table, derived via immunoSEQ multiplex PCR, lists solely in-frame clones and lacks some. The sample lists about 57,000 clones; less than 85% were seen once. Sequenced input: memory CD4+ T cells sorted from blood. This chain uses TRBV5-1 with TRBJ1-5; TRBD1 aligns across 9 bases. The clonotype comes from a human donor in good health. This CDR3 reads CASSPTGGIQPQHF. The CDR3 nucleotides are TGCGCCAGCAGCCCGACAGGGGGTATTCAGCCCCAGCATTTT.